This TCR beta chain was captured in a study of T cells in Graves' hyperthyroidism and ophthalmopathy. Whole-study results and caveats: Ophthalmopathy was told apart from stable hyperthyroidism by a 13 V-J model. Most thyroid clonotypes that were expanded above 0.001 also turned up in blood.

This CDR3 spans 15 amino acids. Germline loops: CDR1 DFQATT, CDR2 SNEGSKA (reference sequence). Losses at the gene ends were 5 bases for V and 3 bases for J; bases not matched to a gene: 4. Using RNA transcripts as the source, TCR beta CDR3 regions were amplified. HTBI primers were employed in a first-round RT-PCR of the TCR CDR3. TCRdb processed the multiplex PCR reads anew with MiXCR; each CDR3 protein has one entry. The table shows a few hundred thousand distinct CDR3 sequences, with 13% to 15% occurring only once. This clonotype was observed at least ten times. Its specificity is unknown. Exclusion of patients followed from uncontrolled infection, other autoimmune disease, pregnancy or lactation. On the basis of clinical symptoms, serum thyroxine and TRAb, thyroid ultrasound and orbital computed tomography, diagnoses were made.

This receptor was obtained from a woman in her 30s with Graves' ophthalmopathy. The chain uses TRBV20-1 and TRBJ2-5; 15 nucleotides align to TRBD2. The sample comprised blood. DNA of the CDR3: TGCAGTGCTTCCGGACTAGCGGGGGGGGAAGAGACCCAGTACTTC. Its protein product is CSASGLAGGEETQYF.